The rows below give T cell receptor beta chains drawn from one sample of a study of cytomegalovirus exposure and HLA in healthy donors. Clones were read by immunoSEQ multiplex PCR, and TCRdb kept only the in-frame ones, dropping some. The sample includes roughly 280,000 clones, about 66% of them seen just once. The source material was PBMCs. These receptors all come from a female donor in good health and CMV-seronegative. CDR3s include the opening cysteine and the closing phenylalanine or tryptophan. A D gene is named only where the DNA matches it firmly. Size is omitted from some rows. Given values are once, few, many or a class for expanded clones.

D	J	V	size	CDR3	DNA
TRBD1	TRBJ1-5	TRBV10-1	.	CASQDRDGQPQHF	TGCGCCAGCCAAGACAGGGATGGGCAGCCCCAGCATTTT
.	TRBJ2-1	TRBV2	.	CASSPRIRGSYNEQFF	TGTGCCAGCTCCCCGAGAATCCGGGGCTCCTACAATGAGCAGTTCTTC
TRBD1	TRBJ1-1	TRBV7-9	.	CASSTGAKNTEAFF	TGTGCCAGCAGCACAGGGGCAAAGAACACTGAAGCTTTCTTT
.	TRBJ2-5	TRBV30	few	CAWSVAETQYF	TGTGCCTGGAGTGTAGCAGAGACCCAGTACTTC
TRBD1	TRBJ2-7	TRBV7-9	.	CSSSPPGQSSYEQYF	TGTTCCAGCAGCCCGCCGGGACAGAGTTCCTACGAGCAGTACTTC
.	TRBJ1-2	TRBV11-3	.	CASSPGINYGYTF	TGTGCCAGCAGCCCCGGGATCAACTATGGCTACACCTTC
.	TRBJ2-2	TRBV7-3	.	CASSLLASTGELFF	TGTGCCAGCAGCTTACTAGCTTCAACCGGGGAGCTGTTTTTT
.	TRBJ2-7	TRBV5-1	.	CASSLGGNYEQYF	TGCGCCAGCAGCTTGGGAGGGAACTACGAGCAGTACTTC
TRBD1	TRBJ2-1	TRBV29-1	.	CSVTDRGRVNEQFF	TGCAGCGTGACGGACAGGGGGCGAGTCAATGAGCAGTTCTTC
.	TRBJ2-5	TRBV7-6	.	CASSLMAEETQYF	TGTGCCAGCAGCTTAATGGCAGAAGAGACCCAGTACTTC
.	TRBJ2-1	TRBV27	.	CASSLIGNEQFF	TGTGCCAGCAGTTTAATCGGGAATGAGCAGTTCTTC
TRBD2	TRBJ2-1	TRBV7-9	.	CASSRTGTRGDDEQFF	TGTGCCAGCAGCCGGACGGGGACTAGGGGTGACGATGAGCAGTTCTTC
TRBD1	TRBJ1-1	TRBV5-5	.	CASSRQGRNTEAFF	TGTGCCAGCAGCAGACAGGGGAGGAACACTGAAGCTTTCTTT
.	TRBJ1-1	TRBV6-5	.	CASSHTGTGFTEAFF	TGTGCCAGCAGTCACACAGGGACCGGATTCACTGAAGCTTTCTTT
TRBD2	TRBJ2-5	TRBV13	.	CASSFLGLAGVNETQYF	TGTGCCAGCAGCTTTCTGGGACTAGCGGGAGTAAATGAGACCCAGTACTTC
TRBD2	TRBJ2-7	TRBV18	.	CASSTSGTSYEQYF	TGTGCCAGCTCGACTAGCGGGACCTCCTACGAGCAGTACTTC
.	TRBJ1-2	TRBV2	.	CASTESVADSYGYTF	TGTGCCAGCACTGAGAGTGTCGCAGACTCCTATGGCTACACCTTC
TRBD2	TRBJ2-7	TRBV5-1	.	CASWDSGRKYEQYF	TGCGCCAGCTGGGATAGCGGGAGAAAGTACGAGCAGTACTTC
.	TRBJ2-3	TRBV29-1	.	CSVDVRRGSTDTQYF	TGCAGCGTTGACGTTAGGCGGGGAAGCACAGATACGCAGTATTTT
TRBD2	TRBJ2-5	TRBV5-1	.	CASSSGRAETQYF	TGCGCCAGCAGTTCCGGGAGGGCAGAGACCCAGTACTTC
.	TRBJ1-1	TRBV7-2	.	CASTFESEAFF	TGTGCCAGCACCTTTGAGTCTGAAGCTTTCTTT
.	TRBJ2-3	TRBV7-6	.	CASSLARADTQYF	TGTGCCAGCAGCTTAGCGCGCGCAGATACGCAGTATTTT
TRBD1	TRBJ1-5	TRBV28	once	CAGPSDRGDSNQPQHF	TGTGCCGGCCCTTCGGACAGGGGGGATAGCAATCAGCCCCAGCATTTT
TRBD2	TRBJ2-7	TRBV19	once	CASSIAGGTYEQYF	TGTGCCAGTAGTATAGCGGGAGGTACCTACGAGCAGTACTTC
TRBD1	TRBJ1-1	TRBV28	.	CASSRTGNTEAFF	TGTGCCAGCAGCCGGACAGGGAACACTGAAGCTTTCTTT
TRBD2	TRBJ2-3	TRBV11-1	.	CASRGLAGSTDTQYF	TGTGCCAGCAGGGGACTAGCGGGATCCACAGATACGCAGTATTTT